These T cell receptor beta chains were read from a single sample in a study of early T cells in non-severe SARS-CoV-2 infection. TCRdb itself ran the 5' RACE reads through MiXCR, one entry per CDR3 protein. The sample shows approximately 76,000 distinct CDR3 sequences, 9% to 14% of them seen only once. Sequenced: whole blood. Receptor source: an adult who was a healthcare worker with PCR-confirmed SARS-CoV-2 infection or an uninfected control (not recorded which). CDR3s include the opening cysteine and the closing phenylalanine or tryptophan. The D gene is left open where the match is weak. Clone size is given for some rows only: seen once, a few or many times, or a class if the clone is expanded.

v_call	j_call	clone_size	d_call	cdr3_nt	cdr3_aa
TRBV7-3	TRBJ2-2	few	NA	TGTGCCAGCAGCCCGGACAGCGGGGAGCTGTTTTTT	CASSPDSGELFF
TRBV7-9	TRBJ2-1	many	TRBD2	TGTGCCAGCAGCTCCGTCCGGACTAGCGGACACAATGAGCAGTTCTTC	CASSSVRTSGHNEQFF
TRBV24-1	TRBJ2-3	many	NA	TGTGCCACCAGTGACCCGAGAAGAACAGATACGCAGTATTTT	CATSDPRRTDTQYF
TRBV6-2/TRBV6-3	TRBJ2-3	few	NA	TGTGCCAGCAGTTACTCCACCGGGCCCCACTCGCAGTATTTT	CASSYSTGPHSQYF
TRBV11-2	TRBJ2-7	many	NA	TGTGCCAGCAGCTTTCGGAAAACCTACGAGCAGTACTTC	CASSFRKTYEQYF
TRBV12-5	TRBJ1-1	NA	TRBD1	TGTGCTAGTGGCCTTGATCAGGGGGCAAGGGATAAAGCTTTCTTT	CASGLDQGARDKAFF
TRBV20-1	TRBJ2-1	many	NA	TGCAGTGCTAACACGCCGAACTCCTACAATGAGCAGTTCTTC	CSANTPNSYNEQFF
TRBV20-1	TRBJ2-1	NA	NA	TGCAGTGCTAGAGGGGGGCTCTACAATGAGCAGTTCTTC	CSARGGLYNEQFF
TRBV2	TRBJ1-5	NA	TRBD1	TGTGCCAGCAGTGACAGGGGGCGAAATCAGCCCCAGCATTTT	CASSDRGRNQPQHF
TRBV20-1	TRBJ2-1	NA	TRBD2	TGCAGTGCTCGGGGGGACCCTTACAATGAGCAGTTCTTC	CSARGDPYNEQFF
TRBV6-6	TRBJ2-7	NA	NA	TGTGCCAGCAGCCCCTTTGTGGACGAGCAGTACTTC	CASSPFVDEQYF
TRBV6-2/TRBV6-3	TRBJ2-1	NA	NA	TGTGCCAGCAGTTGGCTACAGGGAAGAAATGAGCAGTTCTTC	CASSWLQGRNEQFF
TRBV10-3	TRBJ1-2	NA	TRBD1	TGTGCCATGACCCGTGGACAGGGGTATGGCTACACCTTC	CAMTRGQGYGYTF
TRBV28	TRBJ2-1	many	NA	TGTGCCAGCAGATCTGTAGACCGGGGACCCTACAATGAGCAGTTCTTC	CASRSVDRGPYNEQFF
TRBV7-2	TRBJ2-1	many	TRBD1	TGTGCCAGCAGCCGGGACAGGGTGCAGGAGGAGCAGTTCTTC	CASSRDRVQEEQFF
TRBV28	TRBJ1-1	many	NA	TGTGCCAGCAGTCCCAGTGTAGGCACTGAAGCTTTCTTT	CASSPSVGTEAFF
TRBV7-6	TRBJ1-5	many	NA	TGTGCCAGCAGCTTATCCGGGGGCAATCAGCCCCAGCATTTT	CASSLSGGNQPQHF
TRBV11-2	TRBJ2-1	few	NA	TGTGCCAGCAGCTCCGTGGGGTCTGAGCAGTTCTTC	CASSSVGSEQFF
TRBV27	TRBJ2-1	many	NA	TGTGCCAGCAGTCCGAGATCGGGAAATGAGCAGTTCTTC	CASSPRSGNEQFF
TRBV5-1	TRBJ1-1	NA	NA	TGCGCCAGCAGCTTTAACAGGGAATCCCTCCCGAACACTGAAGCTTTCTTT	CASSFNRESLPNTEAFF
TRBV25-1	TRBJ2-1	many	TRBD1	TGTGCCAGCAGTGTAACAGGGGTCAATGAGCAGTTCTTC	CASSVTGVNEQFF
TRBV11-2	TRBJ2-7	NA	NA	TGTGCCAGCAGCTTCGGGCCAGTGACCCCCTACGAGCAGTACTTC	CASSFGPVTPYEQYF
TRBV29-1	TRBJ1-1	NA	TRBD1	TGCAGCGACCGGGACAGGGGAGGTACTGAAGCTTTCTTT	CSDRDRGGTEAFF
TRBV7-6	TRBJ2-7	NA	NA	TGTGCCAGCAGCTTAAGACAAAACTCCTACGAGCAGTACTTC	CASSLRQNSYEQYF
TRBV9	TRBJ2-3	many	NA	TGTGCCAGCGGATGGGGCGCTTGGGACACAGATACGCAGTATTTT	CASGWGAWDTDTQYF
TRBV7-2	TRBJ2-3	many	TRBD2	TGTGCCAGCAGCCCTAGCGGATACACAGATACGCAGTATTTT	CASSPSGYTDTQYF
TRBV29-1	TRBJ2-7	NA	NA	TGCAGCGCTATTAAAGGTCACGAGCAGTACTTC	CSAIKGHEQYF
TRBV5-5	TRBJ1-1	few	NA	TGTGCCAGCAGCATAGACCCAACCCGCAATACTGAAGCTTTCTTT	CASSIDPTRNTEAFF
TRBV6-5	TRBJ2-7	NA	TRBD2	TGTGCCAGCAGTTATGAGGGGACTAGCGGGAGCTACGAGCAGTACTTC	CASSYEGTSGSYEQYF
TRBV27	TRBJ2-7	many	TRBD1	TGTGCCAGCAGTTTGGGACAGGGCCCTACCTACGAGCAGTACTTC	CASSLGQGPTYEQYF
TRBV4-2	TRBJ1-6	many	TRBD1	TGTGCCAGCAAAGGGGGCAGGGTGGGTTCACCCCTCCACTTT	CASKGGRVGSPLHF
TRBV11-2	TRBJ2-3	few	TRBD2	TGTGCCAGCAGCTTAAGGGTCCGGACTAGCGCCAGCACAGATACGCAGTATTTT	CASSLRVRTSASTDTQYF
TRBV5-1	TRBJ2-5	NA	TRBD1	TGCGCCAGCAGGTCAGGGACAGCGGAGAGAGAGACCCAGTACTTC	CASRSGTAERETQYF
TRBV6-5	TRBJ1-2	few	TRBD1	TGTGCCAGCAGTCCCGGAGGACAGGTCTATGGCTACACCTTC	CASSPGGQVYGYTF
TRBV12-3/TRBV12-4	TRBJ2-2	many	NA	TGTGCCAGCAGTTTAATCAGGGATAACACCGGGGAGCTGTTTTTT	CASSLIRDNTGELFF
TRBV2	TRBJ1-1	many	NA	TGTGCCAGCTTACTGATGGGGAACACTGAAGCTTTCTTT	CASLLMGNTEAFF
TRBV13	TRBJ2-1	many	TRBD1	TGTGCCAGCAGCCTCAGGGGACAGGGCGGGGGGCAGTTCTTC	CASSLRGQGGGQFF